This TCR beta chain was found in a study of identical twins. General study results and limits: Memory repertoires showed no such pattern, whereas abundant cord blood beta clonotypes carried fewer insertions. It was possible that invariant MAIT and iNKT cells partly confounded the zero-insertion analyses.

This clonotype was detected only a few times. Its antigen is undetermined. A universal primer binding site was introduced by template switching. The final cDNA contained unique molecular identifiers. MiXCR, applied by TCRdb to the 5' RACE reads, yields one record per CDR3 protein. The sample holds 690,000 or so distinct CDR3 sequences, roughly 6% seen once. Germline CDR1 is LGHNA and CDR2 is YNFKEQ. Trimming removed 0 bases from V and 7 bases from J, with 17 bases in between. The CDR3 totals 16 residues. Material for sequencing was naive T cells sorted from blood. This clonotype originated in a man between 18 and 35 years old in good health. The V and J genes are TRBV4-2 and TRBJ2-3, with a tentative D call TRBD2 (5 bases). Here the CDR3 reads CASSQDGSATRNTQYF. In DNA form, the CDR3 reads TGTGCCAGCAGCCAAGATGGTAGCGCGACGAGAAATACGCAGTATTTT.